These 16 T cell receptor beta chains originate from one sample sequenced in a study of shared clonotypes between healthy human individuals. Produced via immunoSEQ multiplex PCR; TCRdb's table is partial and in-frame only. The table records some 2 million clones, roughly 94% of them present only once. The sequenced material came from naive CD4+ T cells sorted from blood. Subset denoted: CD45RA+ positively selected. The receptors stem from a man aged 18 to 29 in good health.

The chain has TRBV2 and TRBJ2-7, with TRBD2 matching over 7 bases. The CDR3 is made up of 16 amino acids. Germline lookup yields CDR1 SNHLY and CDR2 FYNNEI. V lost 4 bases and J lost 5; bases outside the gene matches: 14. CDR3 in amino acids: CASSGGGVALSHEQYF. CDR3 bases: TGTGCCAGCAGTGGGGGAGGGGTGGCATTATCTCACGAGCAGTACTTC.

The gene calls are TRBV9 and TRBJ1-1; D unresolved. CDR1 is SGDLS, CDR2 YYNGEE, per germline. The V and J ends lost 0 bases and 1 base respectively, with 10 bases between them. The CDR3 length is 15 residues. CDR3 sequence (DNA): TGTGCCAGCAGCGTAGAAGGACGGAGGAACACTGAAGCTTTCTTT. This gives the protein CASSVEGRRNTEAFF.

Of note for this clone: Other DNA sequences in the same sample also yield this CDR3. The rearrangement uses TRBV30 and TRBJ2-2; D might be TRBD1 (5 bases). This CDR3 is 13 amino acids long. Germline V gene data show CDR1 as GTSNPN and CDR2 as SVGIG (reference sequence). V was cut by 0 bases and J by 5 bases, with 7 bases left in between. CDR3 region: CAWSVRGTGELFF. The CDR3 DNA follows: TGTGCCTGGAGTGTAAGGGGAACCGGGGAGCTGTTTTTT.

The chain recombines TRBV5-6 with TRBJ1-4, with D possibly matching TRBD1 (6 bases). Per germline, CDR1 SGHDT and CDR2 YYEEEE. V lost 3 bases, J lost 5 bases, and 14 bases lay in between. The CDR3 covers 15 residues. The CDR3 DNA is TGTGCCAGCAGCTACGTCGACAGGTTAAATGAAAAACTGTTTTTT. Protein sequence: CASSYVDRLNEKLFF.

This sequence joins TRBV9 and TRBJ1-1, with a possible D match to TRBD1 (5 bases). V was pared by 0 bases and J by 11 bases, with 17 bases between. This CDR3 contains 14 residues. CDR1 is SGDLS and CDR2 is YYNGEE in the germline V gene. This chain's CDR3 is CASSVGTTPPVAFF. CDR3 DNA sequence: TGTGCCAGCAGCGTAGGGACAACACCACCCGTGGCTTTCTTT.

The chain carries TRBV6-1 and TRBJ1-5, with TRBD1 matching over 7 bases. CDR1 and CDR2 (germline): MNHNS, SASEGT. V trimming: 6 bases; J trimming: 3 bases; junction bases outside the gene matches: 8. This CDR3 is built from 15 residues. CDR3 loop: CASSPLTGSNQPQHF. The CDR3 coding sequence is TGTGCCAGCAGCCCCCTGACAGGGTCCAATCAGCCCCAGCATTTT.

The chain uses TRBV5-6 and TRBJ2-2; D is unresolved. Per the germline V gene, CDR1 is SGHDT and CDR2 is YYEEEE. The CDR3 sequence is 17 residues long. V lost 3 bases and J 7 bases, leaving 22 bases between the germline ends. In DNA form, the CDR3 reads TGTGCCAGCAGCTGGGTCTCTACCGCGGAGTTTGGCGGGGAGCTGTTTTTT. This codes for CASSWVSTAEFGGELFF.

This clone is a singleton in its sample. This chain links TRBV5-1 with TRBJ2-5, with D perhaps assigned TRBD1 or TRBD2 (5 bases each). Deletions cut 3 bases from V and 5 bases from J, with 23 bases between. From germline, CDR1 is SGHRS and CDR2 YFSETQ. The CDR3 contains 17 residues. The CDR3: CASSSRRLRDGGETQYF. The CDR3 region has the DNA TGCGCCAGCAGCTCGAGGCGCCTGAGGGACGGAGGCGAGACCCAGTACTTC.

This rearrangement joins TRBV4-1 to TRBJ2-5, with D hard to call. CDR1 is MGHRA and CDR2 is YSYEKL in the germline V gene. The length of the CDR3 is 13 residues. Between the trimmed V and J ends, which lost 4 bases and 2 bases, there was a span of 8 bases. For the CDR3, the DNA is TGCGCCAGCAGCCTCTTGCCTCAAGAGACCCAGTACTTC. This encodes CASSLLPQETQYF.

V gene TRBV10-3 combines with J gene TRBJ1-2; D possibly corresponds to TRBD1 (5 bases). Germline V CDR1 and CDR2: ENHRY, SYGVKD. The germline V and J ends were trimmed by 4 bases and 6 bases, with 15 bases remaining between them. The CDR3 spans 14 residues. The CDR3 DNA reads TGTGCCATCAGTGCCTACGGGACCCAGGATGGCTACACCTTC. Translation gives CAISAYGTQDGYTF.

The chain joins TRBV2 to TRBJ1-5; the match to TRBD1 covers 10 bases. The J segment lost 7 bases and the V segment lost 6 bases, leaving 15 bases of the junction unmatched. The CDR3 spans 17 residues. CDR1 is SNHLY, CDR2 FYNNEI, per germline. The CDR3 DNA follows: TGTGCCAGCAGCCGAATTAGGGGACAGGGGTTTGGGCAGCCCCAGCATTTT. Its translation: CASSRIRGQGFGQPQHF. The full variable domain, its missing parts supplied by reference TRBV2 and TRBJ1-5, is EPEVTQTPSHQVTQMGQEVILRCVPISNHLYFYWYRQILGQKVEFLVSFYNNEISEKSEIFDDQFSVERPDGSNFTLKIRSTKLEDSAMYFCASSRIRGQGFGQPQHFGDGTRLSIL.

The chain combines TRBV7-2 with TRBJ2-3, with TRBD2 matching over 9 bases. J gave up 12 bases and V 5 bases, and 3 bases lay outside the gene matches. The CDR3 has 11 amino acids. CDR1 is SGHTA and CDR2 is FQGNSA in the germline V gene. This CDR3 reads CASSGGLAQYF. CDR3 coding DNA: TGTGCCAGCAGCGGGGGACTAGCACAGTATTTT.

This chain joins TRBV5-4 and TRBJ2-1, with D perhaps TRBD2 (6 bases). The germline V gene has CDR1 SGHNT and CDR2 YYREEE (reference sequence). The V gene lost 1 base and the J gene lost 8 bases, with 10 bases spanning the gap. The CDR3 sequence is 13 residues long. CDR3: CASSLRGIDEQFF. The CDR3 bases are TGTGCCAGCAGCTTGCGCGGGATAGATGAGCAGTTCTTC.

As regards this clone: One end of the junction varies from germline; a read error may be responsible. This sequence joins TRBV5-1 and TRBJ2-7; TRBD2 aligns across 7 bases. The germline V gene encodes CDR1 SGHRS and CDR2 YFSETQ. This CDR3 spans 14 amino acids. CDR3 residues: CASSFAGESSEQYF. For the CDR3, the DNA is TGCGCCAGCAGCTTTGCGGGAGAGTCCTCCGAGCAGTACTTC.

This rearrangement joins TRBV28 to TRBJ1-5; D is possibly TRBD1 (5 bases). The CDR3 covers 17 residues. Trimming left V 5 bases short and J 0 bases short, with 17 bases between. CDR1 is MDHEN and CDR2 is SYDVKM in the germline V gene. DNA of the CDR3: TGTGCCAGCAGTCGCGGAGGGACTTTGGATAGCAATCAGCCCCAGCATTTT. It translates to CASSRGGTLDSNQPQHF.

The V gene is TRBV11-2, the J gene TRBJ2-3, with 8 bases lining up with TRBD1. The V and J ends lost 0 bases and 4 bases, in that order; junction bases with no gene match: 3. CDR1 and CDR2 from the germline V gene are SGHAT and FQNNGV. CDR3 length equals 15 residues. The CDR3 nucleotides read TGTGCCAGCAGCTTAGACAGGGGGCCTCCAGATACGCAGTATTTT. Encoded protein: CASSLDRGPPDTQYF.